The sequence of this TCR beta chain was determined in a study of cytomegalovirus exposure and HLA in healthy donors. This clone was seen a single time. The target antigen is unknown. V gave up 2 bases and J gave up 9 bases, with 8 bases separating them. Germline values: CDR1 LNHDA, CDR2 SQIVND (reference sequence). The CDR3 is 12 residues long. General study findings and limits: Later findings reportedly placed an Asian-associated ancestry cluster below the roughly 730-donor mean for N-insertions.

Both 60 Vbeta primers and 13 Jbeta primers went into the PCR. TCRdb's table, derived via immunoSEQ multiplex PCR, lists solely in-frame clones and lacks some. The table includes 95,000 to 120,000 clones, roughly 70% detected once. The TCR was taken from a woman aged 35 to 49 in good health and CMV-seropositive. The V and J genes are TRBV19 and TRBJ2-1; possibly TRBD1 for D (5 bases). The specimen was PBMCs. The CDR3 DNA reads TGTGCCAGTAGTATACAGGGTGGTGAGCAGTTCTTC. It translates to CASSIQGGEQFF. Filled out from reference TRBV19 and TRBJ2-1, the complete variable domain reads DGGITQSPKYLFRKEGQNVTLSCEQNLNHDAMYWYRQDPGQGLRLIYYSQIVNDFQKGDIAEGYSVSREKKESFPLTVTSAQKNPTAFYLCASSIQGGEQFFGPGTRLTVL.